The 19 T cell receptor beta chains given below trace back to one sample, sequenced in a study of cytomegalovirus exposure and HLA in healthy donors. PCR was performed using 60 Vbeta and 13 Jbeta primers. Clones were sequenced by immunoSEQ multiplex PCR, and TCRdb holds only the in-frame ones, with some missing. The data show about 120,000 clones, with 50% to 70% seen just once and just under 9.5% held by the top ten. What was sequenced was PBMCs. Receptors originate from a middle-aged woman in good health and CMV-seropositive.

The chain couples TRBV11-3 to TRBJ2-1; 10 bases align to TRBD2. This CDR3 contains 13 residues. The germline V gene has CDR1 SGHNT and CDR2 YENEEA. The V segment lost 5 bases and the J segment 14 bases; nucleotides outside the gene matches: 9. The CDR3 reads CASSEAGGPSEFF. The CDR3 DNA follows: TGTGCCAGCAGCGAAGCGGGAGGGCCCTCGGAGTTCTTC.

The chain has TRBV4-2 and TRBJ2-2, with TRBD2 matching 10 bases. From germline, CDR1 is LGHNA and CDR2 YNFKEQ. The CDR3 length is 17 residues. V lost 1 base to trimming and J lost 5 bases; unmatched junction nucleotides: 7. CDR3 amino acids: CASSQVAGGGRTGELFF. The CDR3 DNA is TGTGCCAGCAGCCAAGTAGCGGGAGGTGGTAGGACCGGGGAGCTGTTTTTT.

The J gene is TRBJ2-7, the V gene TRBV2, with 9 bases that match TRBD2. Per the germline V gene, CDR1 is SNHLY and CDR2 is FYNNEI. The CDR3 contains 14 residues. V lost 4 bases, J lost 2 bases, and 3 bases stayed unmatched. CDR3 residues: CASSGIAGAYEQYF. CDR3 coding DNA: TGTGCCAGCAGTGGGATAGCGGGGGCCTACGAGCAGTACTTC. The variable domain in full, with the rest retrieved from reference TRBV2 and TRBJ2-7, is EPEVTQTPSHQVTQMGQEVILRCVPISNHLYFYWYRQILGQKVEFLVSFYNNEISEKSEIFDDQFSVERPDGSNFTLKIRSTKLEDSAMYFCASSGIAGAYEQYFGPGTRLTVT.

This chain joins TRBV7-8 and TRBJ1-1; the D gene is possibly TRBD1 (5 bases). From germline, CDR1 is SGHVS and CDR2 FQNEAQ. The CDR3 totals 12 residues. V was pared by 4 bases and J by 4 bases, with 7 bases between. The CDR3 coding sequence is TGTGCCAGCAGCTCTCAGGGCACTGAAGCTTTCTTT. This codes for CASSSQGTEAFF.

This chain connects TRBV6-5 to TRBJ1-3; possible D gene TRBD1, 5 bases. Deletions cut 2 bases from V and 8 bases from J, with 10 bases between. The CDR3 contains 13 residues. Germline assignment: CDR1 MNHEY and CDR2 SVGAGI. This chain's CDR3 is CASSYRGVDTIYF. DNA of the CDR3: TGTGCCAGCAGTTACCGGGGGGTAGACACCATATATTTT.

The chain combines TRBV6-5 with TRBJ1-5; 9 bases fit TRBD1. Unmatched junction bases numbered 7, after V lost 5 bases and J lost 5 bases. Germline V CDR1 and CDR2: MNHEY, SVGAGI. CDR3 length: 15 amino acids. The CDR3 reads CASSRIQGAHQPQHF. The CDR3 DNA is TGTGCCAGCAGTCGTATACAGGGGGCTCATCAGCCCCAGCATTTT.

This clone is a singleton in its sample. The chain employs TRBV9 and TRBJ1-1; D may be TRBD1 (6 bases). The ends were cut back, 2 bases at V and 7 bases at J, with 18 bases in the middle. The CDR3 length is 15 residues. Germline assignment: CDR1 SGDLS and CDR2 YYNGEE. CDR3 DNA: TGTGCCAGCAGCGTGGACCAGGGGTCCGCACTTGAAGCTTTCTTT. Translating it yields CASSVDQGSALEAFF. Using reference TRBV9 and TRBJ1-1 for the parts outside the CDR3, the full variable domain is DSGVTQTPKHLITATGQRVTLRCSPRSGDLSVYWYQQSLDQGLQFLIQYYNGEERAKGNILERFSAQQFPDLHSELNLSSLELGDSALYFCASSVDQGSALEAFFGQGTRLTVV.

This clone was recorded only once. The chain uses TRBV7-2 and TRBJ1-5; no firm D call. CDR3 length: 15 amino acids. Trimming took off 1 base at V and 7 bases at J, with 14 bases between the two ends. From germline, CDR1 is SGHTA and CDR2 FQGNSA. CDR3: CASSLGGQITQPQHF. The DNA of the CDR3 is TGTGCCAGCAGCTTAGGTGGTCAGATTACCCAGCCCCAGCATTTT.

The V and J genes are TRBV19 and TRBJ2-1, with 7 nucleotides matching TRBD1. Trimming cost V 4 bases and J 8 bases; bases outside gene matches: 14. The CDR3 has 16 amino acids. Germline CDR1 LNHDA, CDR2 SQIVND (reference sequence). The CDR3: CASSTHDRVQGHEQFF. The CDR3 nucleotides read TGTGCCAGTAGTACCCACGACAGGGTTCAAGGTCATGAGCAGTTCTTC.

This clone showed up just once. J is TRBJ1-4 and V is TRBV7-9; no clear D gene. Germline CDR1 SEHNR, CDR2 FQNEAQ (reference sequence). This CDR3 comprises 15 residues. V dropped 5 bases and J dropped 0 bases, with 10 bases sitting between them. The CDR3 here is CASSPYSATNEKLFF. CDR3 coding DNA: TGTGCCAGCAGCCCCTACAGTGCAACTAATGAAAAACTGTTTTTT.

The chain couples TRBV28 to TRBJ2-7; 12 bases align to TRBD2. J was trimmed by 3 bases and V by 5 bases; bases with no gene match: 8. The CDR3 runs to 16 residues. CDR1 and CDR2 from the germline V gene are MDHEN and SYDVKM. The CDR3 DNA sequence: TGTGCCAGCAGTCCCTCTGGGACTAGCGGGTACTACGAGCAGTACTTC. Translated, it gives CASSPSGTSGYYEQYF.

CDR3 protein: CASSSPDRVGDTQYF. CDR3 coding DNA: TGTGCCAGCAGCTCACCAGACAGGGTTGGAGATACGCAGTATTTT. The rearrangement uses TRBV7-8 and TRBJ2-3, with 7 nucleotides matching TRBD1. The CDR3 contains 15 residues. CDR1 and CDR2 from the germline V gene are SGHVS and FQNEAQ. V was pared by 4 bases and J by 5 bases, with 9 bases of the junction left unmatched.

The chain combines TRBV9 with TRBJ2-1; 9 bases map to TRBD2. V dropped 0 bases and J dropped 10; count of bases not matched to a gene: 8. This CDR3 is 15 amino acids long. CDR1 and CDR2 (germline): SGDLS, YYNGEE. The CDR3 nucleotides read TGTGCCAGCAGCGTAGGGGGACTAGCCCCCCAGGAGCAGTTCTTC. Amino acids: CASSVGGLAPQEQFF.

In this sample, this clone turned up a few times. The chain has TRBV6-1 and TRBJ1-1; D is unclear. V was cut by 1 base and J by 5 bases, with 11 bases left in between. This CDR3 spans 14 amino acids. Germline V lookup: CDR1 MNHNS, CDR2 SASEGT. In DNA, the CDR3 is TGTGCCAGCAGTGAAGAAAGAGGGCGGACTGAAGCTTTCTTT. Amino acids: CASSEERGRTEAFF.

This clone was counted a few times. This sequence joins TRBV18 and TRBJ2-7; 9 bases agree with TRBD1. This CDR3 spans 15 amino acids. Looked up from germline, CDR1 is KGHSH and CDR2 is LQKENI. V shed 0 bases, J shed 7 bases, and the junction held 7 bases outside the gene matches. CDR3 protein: CASSPPAGTGQEQYF. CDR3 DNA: TGTGCCAGCTCACCACCCGCCGGGACAGGGCAGGAGCAGTACTTC.

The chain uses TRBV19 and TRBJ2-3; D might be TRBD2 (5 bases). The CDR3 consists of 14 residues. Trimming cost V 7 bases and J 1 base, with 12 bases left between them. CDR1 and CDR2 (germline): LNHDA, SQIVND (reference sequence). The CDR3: CASTDSQGTDTQYF. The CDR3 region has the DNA TGTGCCAGTACGGACTCCCAGGGCACAGATACGCAGTATTTT.

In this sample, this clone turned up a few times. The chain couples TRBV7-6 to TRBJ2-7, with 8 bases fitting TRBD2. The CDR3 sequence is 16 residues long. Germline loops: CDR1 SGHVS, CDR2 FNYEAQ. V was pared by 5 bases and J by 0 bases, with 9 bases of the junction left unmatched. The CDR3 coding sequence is TGTGCCAGCAGCCAAATTATAGCGGGAAGCTCCTACGAGCAGTACTTC. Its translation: CASSQIIAGSSYEQYF.

In DNA, the CDR3 is TGTGCCAGCAGCCGGACGACGACTAGAACAGTGGAGTACTTC. It yields the protein CASSRTTTRTVEYF. The gene calls are TRBV28 and TRBJ2-7; the D gene is possibly TRBD2 (6 bases). CDR1 MDHEN and CDR2 SYDVKM come from the germline V gene. The V end was cut by 6 bases, the J end by 11 bases, with 23 bases between. This CDR3 comprises 14 residues.

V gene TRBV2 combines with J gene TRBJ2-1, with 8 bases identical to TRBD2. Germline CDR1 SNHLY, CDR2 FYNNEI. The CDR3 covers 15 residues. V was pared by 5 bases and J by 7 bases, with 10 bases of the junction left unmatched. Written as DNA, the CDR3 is TGTGCCAGCAGTAGTTCGGGAGGGCCGGATAATGAGCAGTTCTTC. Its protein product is CASSSSGGPDNEQFF.